The subject of this entry is one T cell receptor beta chain. Only a few counts were recorded for this clonotype. Its antigen is currently not known. The input lacks base qualities; no much larger clone sits a single base away. Libraries were prepared through PCR. Sequencing instrument: Illumina HiSeq 2000. Using fastp at Q25 and MiXCR, TCRdb reprocessed the public reads and kept productive beta chains. Rows matching on CDR3 protein sequence are summarized as one entry with the most common DNA and genes. Here the sample has over 10,000 distinct CDR3 sequences; 50% to 55% occur a single time. The ten largest account for 28% of the sample. The data are from a study of tumor-infiltrating lymphocytes in oesophageal squamous cell carcinoma (dated by TCRdb to 2016 to 2017). For CDR1 and CDR2, the germline V gene lists SNHLY and FYNNEI. Its CDR3 holds 15 amino acids, cysteine through phenylalanine. Solely the CDR3 DNA is kept, with 45 bases framed from the first base. V is clipped by 2 bases and J by 5 bases, and the sequence between their germline boundaries is 15 bases long.

The TCR was taken from a female donor with esophageal squamous cell carcinoma. The chain uses TRBV2 and TRBJ2-5, with a weak D call of TRBD1 (6 bases match). Input material: esophageal tumor tissue. The CDR3 protein is CASSEIGGSGETQYF. The DNA is as follows: TGTGCCAGCAGTGAAATTGGGGGCTCGGGGGAGACCCAGTACTTC.